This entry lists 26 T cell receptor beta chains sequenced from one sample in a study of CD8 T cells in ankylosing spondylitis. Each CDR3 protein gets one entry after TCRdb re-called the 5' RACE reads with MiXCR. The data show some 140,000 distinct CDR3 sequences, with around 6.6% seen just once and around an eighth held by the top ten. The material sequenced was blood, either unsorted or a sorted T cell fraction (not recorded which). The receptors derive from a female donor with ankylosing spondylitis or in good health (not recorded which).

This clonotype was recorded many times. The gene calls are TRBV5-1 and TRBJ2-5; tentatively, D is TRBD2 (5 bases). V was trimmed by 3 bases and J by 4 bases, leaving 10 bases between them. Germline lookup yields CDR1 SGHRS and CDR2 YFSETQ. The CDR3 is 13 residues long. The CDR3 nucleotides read TGCGCCAGCAGCTCGGGGATAGGAGAGACCCAGTACTTC. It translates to CASSSGIGETQYF.

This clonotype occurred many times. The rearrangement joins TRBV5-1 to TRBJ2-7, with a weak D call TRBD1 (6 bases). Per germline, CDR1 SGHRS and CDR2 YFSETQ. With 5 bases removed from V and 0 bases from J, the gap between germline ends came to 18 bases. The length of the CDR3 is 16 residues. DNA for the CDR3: TGCGCCAGCAGTCCTGGACAGCTCGTTACCTCCTACGAGCAGTACTTC. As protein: CASSPGQLVTSYEQYF.

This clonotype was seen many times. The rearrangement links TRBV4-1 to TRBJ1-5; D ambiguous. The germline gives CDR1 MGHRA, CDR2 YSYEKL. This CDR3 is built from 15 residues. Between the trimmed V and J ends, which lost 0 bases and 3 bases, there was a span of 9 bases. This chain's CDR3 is CASSQEWVDNQPQHF. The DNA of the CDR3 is TGCGCCAGCAGCCAAGAGTGGGTGGACAATCAGCCCCAGCATTTT.

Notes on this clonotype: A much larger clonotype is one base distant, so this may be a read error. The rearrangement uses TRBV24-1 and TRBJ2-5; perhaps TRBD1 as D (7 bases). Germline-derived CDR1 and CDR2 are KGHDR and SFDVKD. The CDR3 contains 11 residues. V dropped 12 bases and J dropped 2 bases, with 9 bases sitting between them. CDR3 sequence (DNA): TGTGCCGCGGGACAGCAAGAGACCCAGTACTTC. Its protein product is CAAGQQETQYF.

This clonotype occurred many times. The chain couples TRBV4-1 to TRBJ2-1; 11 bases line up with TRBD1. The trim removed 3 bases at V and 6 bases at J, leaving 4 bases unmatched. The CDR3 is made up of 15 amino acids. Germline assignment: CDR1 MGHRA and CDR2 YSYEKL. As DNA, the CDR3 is TGCGCCAGCAGCCATGGGACAGGGGGGATCAATGAGCAGTTCTTC. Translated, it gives CASSHGTGGINEQFF.

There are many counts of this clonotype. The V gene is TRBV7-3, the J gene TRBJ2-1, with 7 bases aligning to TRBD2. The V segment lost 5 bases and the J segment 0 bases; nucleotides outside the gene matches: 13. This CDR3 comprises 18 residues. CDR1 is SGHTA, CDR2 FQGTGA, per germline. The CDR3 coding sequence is TGTGCCAGCAGCCCCACCCGGCTCCCGGGGGGCTCCTACAATGAGCAGTTCTTC. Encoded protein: CASSPTRLPGGSYNEQFF.

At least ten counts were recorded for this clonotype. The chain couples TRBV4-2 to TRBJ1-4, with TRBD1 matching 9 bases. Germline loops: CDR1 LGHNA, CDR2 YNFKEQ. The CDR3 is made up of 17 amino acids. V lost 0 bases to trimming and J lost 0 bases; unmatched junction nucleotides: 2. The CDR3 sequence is CASSQDGQGTTNEKLFF. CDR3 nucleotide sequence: TGTGCCAGCAGCCAAGATGGACAGGGGACAACTAATGAAAAACTGTTTTTT.

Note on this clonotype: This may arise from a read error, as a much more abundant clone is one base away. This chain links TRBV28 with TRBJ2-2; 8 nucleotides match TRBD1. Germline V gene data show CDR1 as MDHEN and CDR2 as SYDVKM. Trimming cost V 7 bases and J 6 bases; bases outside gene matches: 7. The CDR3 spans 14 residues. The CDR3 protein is CASNLQGGAGELFF. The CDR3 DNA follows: TGTGCCAGCAACCTACAGGGGGGCGCCGGGGAGCTGTTTTTT.

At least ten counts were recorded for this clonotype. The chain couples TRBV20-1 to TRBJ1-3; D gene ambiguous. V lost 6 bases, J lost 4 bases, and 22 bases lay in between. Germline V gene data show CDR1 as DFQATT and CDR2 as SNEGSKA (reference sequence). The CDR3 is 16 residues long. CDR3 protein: CSAPDPERSGGNTIYF. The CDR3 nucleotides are TGCAGTGCCCCAGACCCTGAGCGGTCCGGGGGAAACACCATATATTTT.

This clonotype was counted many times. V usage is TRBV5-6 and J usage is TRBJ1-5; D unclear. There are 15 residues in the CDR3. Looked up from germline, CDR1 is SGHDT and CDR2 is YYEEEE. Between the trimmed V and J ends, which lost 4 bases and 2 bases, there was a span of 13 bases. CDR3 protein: CASSLGRARNQPQHF. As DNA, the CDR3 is TGTGCCAGCAGCCTGGGGAGGGCGCGCAATCAGCCCCAGCATTTT.

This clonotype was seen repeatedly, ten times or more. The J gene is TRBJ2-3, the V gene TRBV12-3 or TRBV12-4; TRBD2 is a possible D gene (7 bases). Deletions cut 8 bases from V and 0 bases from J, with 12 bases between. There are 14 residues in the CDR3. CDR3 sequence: CASRGGVSTDTQYF. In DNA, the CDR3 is TGTGCCAGCCGCGGGGGCGTTAGCACAGATACGCAGTATTTT.

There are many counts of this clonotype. CDR3 nucleotide sequence: TGTGCCAGCAGCCAAGATCGCGGGGGGGCTAATGAAAAACTGTTTTTT. As protein: CASSQDRGGANEKLFF. The rearrangement uses TRBV4-2 and TRBJ1-4; D is perhaps TRBD1 (5 bases). V was trimmed by 0 bases and J by 3 bases, leaving 11 bases between them. The CDR3 spans 16 residues. CDR1 is LGHNA, CDR2 YNFKEQ, per germline.

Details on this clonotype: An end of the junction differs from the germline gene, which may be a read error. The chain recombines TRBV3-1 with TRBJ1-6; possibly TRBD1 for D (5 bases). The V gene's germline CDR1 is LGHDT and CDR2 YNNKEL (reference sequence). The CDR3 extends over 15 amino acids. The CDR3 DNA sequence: TGTGTCAGCAGCCGTGATGGGGGTCTCACCTCACCCCTCCGCTTT. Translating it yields CVSSRDGGLTSPLRF. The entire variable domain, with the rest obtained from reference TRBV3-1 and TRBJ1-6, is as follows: DTAVSQTPKYLVTQMGNDKSIKCEQNLGHDTMYWYKQDSKKFLKIMFSYNNKELIINETVPNRFSPKSPDKAHLNLHINSLELGDSAVYFCVSSRDGGLTSPLRFGNGTRLTVT.

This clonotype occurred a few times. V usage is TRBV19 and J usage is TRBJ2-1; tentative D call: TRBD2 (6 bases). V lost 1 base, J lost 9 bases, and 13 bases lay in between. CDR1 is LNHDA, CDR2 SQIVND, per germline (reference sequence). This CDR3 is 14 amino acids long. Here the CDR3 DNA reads TGTGCCAGTAGTATAGGGCGAATCGGGGGTGAGCAGTTCTTC. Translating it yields CASSIGRIGGEQFF.

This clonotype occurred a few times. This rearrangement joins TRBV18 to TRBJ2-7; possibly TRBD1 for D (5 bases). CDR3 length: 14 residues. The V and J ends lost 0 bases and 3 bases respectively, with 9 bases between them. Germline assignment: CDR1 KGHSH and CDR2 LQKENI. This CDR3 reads CASSPPRDRYEQYF. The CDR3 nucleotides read TGTGCCAGCTCACCACCCAGGGATCGCTACGAGCAGTACTTC.

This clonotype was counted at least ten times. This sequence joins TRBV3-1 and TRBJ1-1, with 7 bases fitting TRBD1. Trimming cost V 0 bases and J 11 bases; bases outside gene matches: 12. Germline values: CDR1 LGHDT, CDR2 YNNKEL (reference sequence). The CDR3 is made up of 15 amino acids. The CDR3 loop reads CASSQEGGGAVWAFF. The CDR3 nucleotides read TGTGCCAGCAGCCAAGAGGGAGGGGGCGCGGTCTGGGCTTTCTTT. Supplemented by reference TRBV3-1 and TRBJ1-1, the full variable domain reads DTAVSQTPKYLVTQMGNDKSIKCEQNLGHDTMYWYKQDSKKFLKIMFSYNNKELIINETVPNRFSPKSPDKAHLNLHINSLELGDSAVYFCASSQEGGGAVWAFFGQGTRLTVV.

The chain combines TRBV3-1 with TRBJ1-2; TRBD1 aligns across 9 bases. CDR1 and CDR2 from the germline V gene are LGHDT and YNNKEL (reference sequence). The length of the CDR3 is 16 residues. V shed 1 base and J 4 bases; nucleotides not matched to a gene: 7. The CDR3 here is CASSQARGQGTYGYTF. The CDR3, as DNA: TGTGCCAGCAGCCAAGCAAGAGGACAGGGGACCTATGGCTACACCTTC.

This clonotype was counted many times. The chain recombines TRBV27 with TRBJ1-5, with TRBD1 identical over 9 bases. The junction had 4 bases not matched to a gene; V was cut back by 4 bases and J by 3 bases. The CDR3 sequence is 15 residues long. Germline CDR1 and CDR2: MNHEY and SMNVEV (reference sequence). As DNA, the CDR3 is TGTGCCAGCAGTTGGACAGGGGCCAACAATCAGCCCCAGCATTTT. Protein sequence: CASSWTGANNQPQHF.

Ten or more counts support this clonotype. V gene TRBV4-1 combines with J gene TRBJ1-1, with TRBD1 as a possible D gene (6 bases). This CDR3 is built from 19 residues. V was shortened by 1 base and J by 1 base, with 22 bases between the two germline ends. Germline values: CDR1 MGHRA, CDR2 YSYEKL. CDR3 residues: CASSQGEGGTSMKNTEAFF. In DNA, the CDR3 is TGCGCCAGCAGCCAAGGGGAAGGGGGGACGAGTATGAAGAACACTGAAGCTTTCTTT.

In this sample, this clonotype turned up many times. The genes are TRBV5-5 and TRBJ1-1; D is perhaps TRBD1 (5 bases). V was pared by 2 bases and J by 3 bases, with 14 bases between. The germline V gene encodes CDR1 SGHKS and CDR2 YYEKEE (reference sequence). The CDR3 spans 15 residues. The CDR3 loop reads CASSFTATADTEAFF. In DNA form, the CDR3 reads TGTGCCAGCAGCTTTACAGCGACAGCGGACACTGAAGCTTTCTTT.

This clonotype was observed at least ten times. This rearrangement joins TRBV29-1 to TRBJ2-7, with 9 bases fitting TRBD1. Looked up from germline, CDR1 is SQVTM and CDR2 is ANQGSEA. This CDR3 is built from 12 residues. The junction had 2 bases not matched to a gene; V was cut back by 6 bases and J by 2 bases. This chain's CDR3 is CSVGTGPYEQYF. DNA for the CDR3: TGCAGCGTAGGGACAGGGCCCTACGAGCAGTACTTC.

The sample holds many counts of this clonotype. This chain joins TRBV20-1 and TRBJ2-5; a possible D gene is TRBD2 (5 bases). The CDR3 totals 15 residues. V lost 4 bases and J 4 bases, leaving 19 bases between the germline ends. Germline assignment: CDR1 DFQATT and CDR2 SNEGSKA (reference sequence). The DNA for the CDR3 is TGCAGTGCTACCTCGTCAACGGGGTCAGGAGAGACCCAGTACTTC. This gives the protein CSATSSTGSGETQYF.

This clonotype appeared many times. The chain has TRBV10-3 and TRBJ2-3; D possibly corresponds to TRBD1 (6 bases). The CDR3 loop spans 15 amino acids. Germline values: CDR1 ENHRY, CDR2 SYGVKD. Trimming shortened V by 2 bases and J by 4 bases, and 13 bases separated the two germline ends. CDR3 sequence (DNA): TGTGCCATCAGTGAGACACAACAGGGACCAGATACGCAGTATTTT. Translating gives CAISETQQGPDTQYF.

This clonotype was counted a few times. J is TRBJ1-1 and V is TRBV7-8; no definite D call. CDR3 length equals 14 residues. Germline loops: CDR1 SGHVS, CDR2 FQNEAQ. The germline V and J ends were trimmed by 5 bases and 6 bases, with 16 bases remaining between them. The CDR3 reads CASSTRRAGAEAFF. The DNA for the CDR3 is TGTGCCAGCAGCACACGCAGAGCCGGGGCTGAAGCTTTCTTT. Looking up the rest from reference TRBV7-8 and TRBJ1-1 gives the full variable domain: GAGVSQSPRYKVAKRGQDVALRCDPISGHVSLFWYQQALGQGPEFLTYFQNEAQLDKSGLPSDRFFAERPEGSVSTLKIQRTQQEDSAVYLCASSTRRAGAEAFFGQGTRLTVV.

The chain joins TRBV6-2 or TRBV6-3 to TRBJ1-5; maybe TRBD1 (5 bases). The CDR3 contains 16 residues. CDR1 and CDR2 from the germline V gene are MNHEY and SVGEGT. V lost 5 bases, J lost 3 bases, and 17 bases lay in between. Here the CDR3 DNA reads TGTGCCAGCAGTCCCCTCAGGGAGTACGACAATCAGCCCCAGCATTTT. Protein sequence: CASSPLREYDNQPQHF.

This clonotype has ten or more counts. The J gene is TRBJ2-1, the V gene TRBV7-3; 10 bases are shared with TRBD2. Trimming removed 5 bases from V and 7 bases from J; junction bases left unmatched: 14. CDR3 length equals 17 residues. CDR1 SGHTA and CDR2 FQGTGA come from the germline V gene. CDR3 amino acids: CASSPRRISGGSNEQFF. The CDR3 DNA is TGTGCCAGCAGCCCAAGGAGGATTAGCGGGGGGTCGAATGAGCAGTTCTTC.